This TCR beta chain was profiled in a study of Ad26.COV2.S vaccination and SARS-CoV-2 variants. Turning to the study itself: Doses of Ad26.COV2.S were injected into muscle once or twice, 56 days apart. General study results and limits: Greater spike-specific TCR breadth was seen in vaccine recipients than in placebo recipients.

About this clone itself: Its antigen is not identified.

With 1 base clipped from V and 6 bases from J, the junction kept 0 bases outside the gene matches. CDR3 length: 13 amino acids. Germline CDR1 is SGHAT and CDR2 is FQNNGV. Treatment reported: about 20 received Ad26.COV2.S at low or high dose, single or two shots; roughly 5 received placebo; per-sample allocation not given. After the first vaccine or placebo injection, samples were drawn on day 63. Aged 18-55 years, donor was enrolled in Boston in the early 2020s. Here immunoSEQ multiplex PCR was the method, and the copy in TCRdb shows in-frame clones only, minus some. The sample shows a few hundred thousand clones, 92% of them seen only once.

The source of this sequence is a person aged 18-60 years who received the Ad26.COV2.S COVID-19 vaccine or a placebo. The sequencing used peripheral blood, collected in a trial of Ad26.COV2.S vaccine versus placebo. The chain is built from TRBV11-2 and TRBJ2-4, with 7 positions matching TRBD1. The CDR3 here is CASSLAGGNIQYF. The CDR3 nucleotides read TGTGCCAGCAGCTTAGCAGGGGGAAACATTCAGTACTTC.